The present TCR beta chain was sequenced within a study of T-cell memory formation after mild COVID-19. Regarding the study as a whole: Later expanders leaned CD4+, whereas clones that contracted between day 15 and 85 were balanced CD4/CD8. The pre-infection memory compartment contained some responding clones, suggesting cross-reactive memory joined.

This clonotype was counted only a few times. Its cognate antigen is unknown. MiXCR was run by TCRdb on the 5' RACE reads, yielding one entry per CDR3 protein. This sample has hundreds of thousands of distinct CDR3 sequences; about 24% occur once, and the top ten carry around 8.7%. Germline CDR1 SGHTA, CDR2 FQGNSA. After removal of 5 bases from V and 6 bases from J, the junction contained 8 bases not matched to a gene. There are 15 residues in the CDR3. The chain couples TRBV7-2 to TRBJ2-4, with 9 bases matching TRBD1. The source material was PBMCs or a T cell subset sorted from them (not recorded which). The receptor was isolated from an adult woman who had mild COVID-19 (a few samples of this study predate the infection). Cell type and time point are not known. The DNA of the CDR3 is TGTGCCAGCAGCCTTAGTGGGACAGGGTTAAACATTCAGTACTTC. This gives the protein CASSLSGTGLNIQYF.